What follows are 12 T cell receptor beta chains derived from one specimen sequenced in a study of blood T cell repertoires in COVID-19 (dated by TCRdb to about 2020). Library method: the immunoSEQ multiplex PCR assay. This immuneACCESS table, as held by TCRdb, lists in-frame sequences with V and J called but not all clones. Of the missing ones, under half trace to an unresolved V gene in checked studies; the others have no known cause. The sample data list 180,000 or so clones, and 85% to 90% of these were observed just once. In total, the top ten clones hold 6.5% to 9% of the sample. Sequenced input: peripheral blood. These receptor sequences come from a woman in her sixties or seventies with acute or convalescent COVID-19.

This chain joins TRBV11-2 and TRBJ2-7; a possible D gene is TRBD1 (6 bases). The length of the CDR3 is 14 residues. The V end was cut by 5 bases, the J end by 4 bases, with 15 bases between. Looked up from germline, CDR1 is SGHAT and CDR2 is FQNNGV. CDR3 bases: TGTGCCAGCAGCACCTCGACAGGAACATACGAGCAGTACTTC. It encodes CASSTSTGTYEQYF.

The count of this clone is one. The J gene is TRBJ1-1, the V gene TRBV19, with D unclear. Germline V gives CDR1 LNHDA, CDR2 SQIVND (reference sequence). The CDR3 consists of 14 residues. V lost 6 bases, J lost 6 bases, and 17 bases lay in between. The CDR3: CASSPHRGYAEAFF. CDR3 nucleotide sequence: TGTGCCAGTAGCCCCCACCGGGGTTATGCTGAAGCTTTCTTT. The full variable domain, rest sourced from reference TRBV19 and TRBJ1-1, is DGGITQSPKYLFRKEGQNVTLSCEQNLNHDAMYWYRQDPGQGLRLIYYSQIVNDFQKGDIAEGYSVSREKKESFPLTVTSAQKNPTAFYLCASSPHRGYAEAFFGQGTRLTVV.

V and J are TRBV10-2 and TRBJ1-1; D unclear. The V gene's germline CDR1 is WSHSY and CDR2 SAAADI. V was cut by 0 bases and J by 0 bases, with 8 bases left in between. CDR3 size: 15 residues. Written as DNA, the CDR3 is TGCGCCAGCAGTGAGTCTCGGGGTTTGAACACTGAAGCTTTCTTT. It is translated as CASSESRGLNTEAFF.

This chain joins TRBV5-1 and TRBJ2-1; TRBD2 agrees at 7 bases. The CDR3 consists of 16 residues. Germline V gene sequence: CDR1 SGHRS, CDR2 YFSETQ. The V and J ends lost 7 bases and 0 bases, in that order; junction bases with no gene match: 10. This CDR3 reads CASGPQGGGSYNEQFF. Written as DNA, the CDR3 is TGCGCCAGCGGCCCTCAGGGCGGGGGCTCCTACAATGAGCAGTTCTTC.

The V and J genes are TRBV7-3 and TRBJ2-2, with 10 bases lining up with TRBD2. The germline CDR1 and CDR2 sequences are SGHTA and FQGTGA. This CDR3 region has 17 residues. V was clipped by 2 bases and J by 6 bases; unmatched bases: 9. The CDR3, as DNA: TGTGCCAGCAGCTTACTACCCTTAGCGGGAGGAGCCGGGGAGCTGTTTTTT. Protein: CASSLLPLAGGAGELFF.

V usage is TRBV6-5 and J usage is TRBJ1-1, with 8 bases fitting TRBD1. This CDR3 is 15 amino acids long. Germline V gives CDR1 MNHEY, CDR2 SVGAGI. Germline trimming cut 6 bases from V and 1 base from J; bases unmatched to any gene: 7. This chain's CDR3 is CASRATGAGNTEAFF. The CDR3, as DNA: TGTGCCAGCAGAGCGACAGGGGCAGGGAACACTGAAGCTTTCTTT.

This clone was seen once. This chain connects TRBV3-1 (or the pseudogene TRBV3-2) to TRBJ2-5; 11 bases match TRBD1. V shed 4 bases and J 0 bases; nucleotides not matched to a gene: 4. In germline, CDR1 is LGHDT, CDR2 YNNKEL (reference sequence). The CDR3 has 16 amino acids. CDR3 nucleotides: TGTGCCAGCAGCCTATCGGACAGGGGGCACCAAGAGACCCAGTACTTC. This sequence encodes CASSLSDRGHQETQYF.

This chain uses TRBV19 with TRBJ2-1, with TRBD2 matching over 13 bases. J lost 8 bases, V lost 7 bases, and 11 bases had no gene match. This CDR3 is 16 amino acids long. The germline V gene encodes CDR1 LNHDA and CDR2 SQIVND (reference sequence). For the CDR3, the DNA is TGTGCCAGTATAGGGACTAGCGGGAAAAGACCTCATGAGCAGTTCTTC. The encoded protein is CASIGTSGKRPHEQFF.

This clone is a singleton in its sample. The V gene is TRBV18, the J gene TRBJ2-7; 11 nucleotides align to TRBD1. Germline V CDR1 and CDR2: KGHSH, LQKENI. The CDR3 sequence is 15 residues long. With 3 bases clipped from V and 2 bases from J, the junction kept 3 bases outside the gene matches. The CDR3 DNA sequence: TGTGCCAGCTCACCTACGGGACAGGGGGCCTACGAGCAGTACGTC. Translating gives CASSPTGQGAYEQYV.

This clone was observed once. The sample contains more than one DNA sequence encoding this CDR3. V gene TRBV18 combines with J gene TRBJ2-1; D gene unclear. V lost 2 bases, J lost 10 bases, and 9 bases lay in between. CDR3 length: 12 residues. The germline V gene has CDR1 KGHSH and CDR2 LQKENI. In DNA form, the CDR3 reads TGTGCCAGCTCACCAAGTACTCGGGAGCAGTTCTTC. It specifies CASSPSTREQFF.

This clone was observed a single time. This chain connects TRBV3-1 (or the pseudogene TRBV3-2) to TRBJ2-5, with 9 bases that match TRBD2. CDR3 length: 15 amino acids. Trimming removed 1 base from V and 5 bases from J; junction bases left unmatched: 5. Germline loops: CDR1 LGHDT, CDR2 YNNKEL (reference sequence). CDR3 in amino acids: CASSQAGTSWETQYF. In DNA, the CDR3 is TGTGCCAGCAGCCAAGCCGGGACTAGCTGGGAGACCCAGTACTTC.

The CDR3 DNA is TGTGCCAGCAGCTTGCAAGGGAGCTCCTACGAGCAGTACGTC. Translated, it gives CASSLQGSSYEQYV. This chain uses TRBV5-4 with TRBJ2-7; possibly TRBD2 for D (5 bases). Trimming removed 1 base at V and 0 bases at J, with 8 bases between. The CDR3 has 14 amino acids. Germline V gives CDR1 SGHNT, CDR2 YYREEE (reference sequence).